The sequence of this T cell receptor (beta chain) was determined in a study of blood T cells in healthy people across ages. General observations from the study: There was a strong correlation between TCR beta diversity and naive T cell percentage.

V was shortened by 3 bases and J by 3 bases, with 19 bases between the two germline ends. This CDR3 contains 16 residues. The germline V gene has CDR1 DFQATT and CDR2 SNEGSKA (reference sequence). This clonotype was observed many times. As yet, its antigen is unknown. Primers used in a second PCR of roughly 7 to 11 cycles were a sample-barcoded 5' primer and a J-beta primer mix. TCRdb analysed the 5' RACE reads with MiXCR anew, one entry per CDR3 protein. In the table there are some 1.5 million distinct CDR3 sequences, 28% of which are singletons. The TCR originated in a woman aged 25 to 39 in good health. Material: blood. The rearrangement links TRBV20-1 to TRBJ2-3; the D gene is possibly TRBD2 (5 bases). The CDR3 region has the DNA TGCAGTGCTAGCCCTGCACTAGACGTGTGGACAGATACGCAGTATTTT. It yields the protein CSASPALDVWTDTQYF.